This T cell receptor beta chain originates from a study of T-cell memory formation after mild COVID-19. This clonotype was found a few times. V lost 6 bases to trimming and J lost 9 bases, with 18 bases between them. Germline CDR1 is DFQATT and CDR2 is SNEGSKA (reference sequence). The CDR3 covers 13 residues. A single record per CDR3 protein comes from TCRdb applying MiXCR to the 5' RACE reads. The profile shows 250,000 to 350,000 distinct CDR3 sequences, approximately 19% of them singletons. The genes are TRBV20-1 and TRBJ2-1, with a possible D match to TRBD2 (6 bases). The specimen was PBMCs or a T cell subset sorted from them (not recorded which). This TCR was recovered from a man aged 18 to 29 who had mild COVID-19 (a few samples of this study predate the infection). Cell type and time point are not known. The CDR3: CSAIPGRMVEQFF. The DNA for the CDR3 is TGCAGTGCCATCCCGGGGAGGATGGTTGAGCAGTTCTTC.